The entry below gives a single T cell receptor beta chain sequence along with its context. Its antigen is as yet unknown. V lost 6 bases and J lost 7; bases outside the gene matches: 10. Germline V lookup: CDR1 SGHNT, CDR2 YYREEE (reference sequence). This CDR3 has 13 amino acids. These donors, healthy bone marrow donors, were studied. This record comes from a study of cytomegalovirus exposure and HLA in healthy donors. Study observations and caveats: It was around 160 TCR beta chains that were listed as cytomegalovirus-associated. A prior analysis recorded that most TCR beta V segments were productive about 87% or about 30% of the time.

60 Vbeta and 13 Jbeta primers were used in PCR. Data came from immunoSEQ multiplex PCR; TCRdb stores just in-frame clones and leaves some out. Here the sample spans some 190,000 clones, around 80% being singletons. Sequences were obtained from PBMCs. This chain joins TRBV5-4 and TRBJ2-7; 7 nucleotides match TRBD2. The source of this sequence is a man aged 18 to 29 in good health and CMV-seronegative. The CDR3 reads CASKRGEQGEQYF. As DNA, the CDR3 is TGTGCCAGCAAACGGGGGGAGCAAGGGGAGCAGTACTTC.